This TCR beta chain was recorded in a study of metastatic and nonmetastatic thyroid tumors. The wider study: Malignant and benign thyroid patients had repertoires compared in peripheral blood and tumor or nodule tissue. Study results and caveats: As reported, TCR beta diversity in blood and tumor was significantly higher in malignant thyroid tumors than in benign nodules.

Before thyroid surgery, none of the patients had received any treatment. How the authors handled the data: What underpinned the distant-metastasis classifier for papillary thyroid cancer was the set of CDR3 differences across clinicopathological groups. TCRdb reanalyzed the PCR reads with MiXCR. TCRdb assigned the V and J calls; the authors' analysis was not used. The sample has 5,500 to 7,000 clones, more than 15% seen once. This clone is medium-sized in the sample. As yet, its antigen is unknown. Germline CDR1 is DFQATT and CDR2 is SNEGSKA (reference sequence). CDR3 size: 13 residues. V gave up 3 bases and J gave up 4 bases, with 12 bases separating them.

This receptor was taken from a male donor with papillary thyroid cancer or a benign thyroid nodule (not recorded which). Some clones in this sample may be carry-over from other donors' samples. This sequence joins TRBV20-1 and TRBJ1-2; a possible D gene is TRBD1 (5 bases). The material sequenced was tumor tissue. CDR3 sequence (DNA): TGCAGTGCTAGTGGGGGACGGATCTATGGCTACACCTTC. This sequence encodes CSASGGRIYGYTF.